The 29 T cell receptor beta chains below come from one sample, sequenced in a study of immune evolution from preneoplasia to lung adenocarcinoma. Method: immunoSEQ multiplex PCR; TCRdb's copy keeps in-frame clones and lacks some. Among roughly 8,000 clones, under 90% were seen once, and the ten largest hold 7.5% to 9.5%. The sample comprised FFPE invasive lung adenocarcinoma tissue. Receptors were obtained from a person in their fifties with lung adenocarcinoma.

The chain couples TRBV9 to TRBJ1-2; D gene unclear. The CDR3 length is 14 residues. CDR1 and CDR2 from the germline V gene are SGDLS and YYNGEE. V lost 0 bases and J lost 11, with 17 bases in between. The CDR3 region is CASSVAVSASWYTF. CDR3 DNA: TGTGCCAGCAGCGTAGCTGTCAGCGCGAGTTGGTACACCTTC.

This clone is a singleton in its sample. The genes are TRBV6-6 and TRBJ2-1, with D possibly being TRBD2 (9 bases). There are 16 residues in the CDR3. V lost 7 bases, J lost 6 bases, and 22 bases lay in between. In germline, CDR1 is MNHNY, CDR2 SVGAGI (reference sequence). The CDR3 is CASIQGAGGPINEQFF. The CDR3, as DNA: TGTGCCAGCATCCAGGGGGCGGGAGGGCCGATCAATGAGCAGTTCTTC.

The sample holds a few counts of this clone. This chain joins TRBV20-1 and TRBJ2-7; D might be TRBD2 (5 bases). CDR1 and CDR2 (germline): DFQATT, SNEGSKA (reference sequence). Trimming cost V 6 bases and J 6 bases, with 12 bases left between them. The CDR3 consists of 11 residues. CDR3 protein: CSALGGSEQYF. The CDR3 DNA reads TGCAGTGCCCTAGGAGGCTCCGAGCAGTACTTC.

As to this clone: An end of the junction differs from the germline gene, which may be a read error. Other nucleotide sequences from this sample produce the same CDR3. This rearrangement joins TRBV5-8 to TRBJ2-7; TRBD2 matches at 9 bases. Germline loops: CDR1 SGHTS, CDR2 YDEGEE. The CDR3 totals 14 residues. As DNA, the CDR3 is TGTGCTAGCAGCTTGGTGAGCGGGGGGTACGAGCAGTACTTC. Translating gives CASSLVSGGYEQYF.

The genes are TRBV28 and TRBJ1-1; D is undetermined. The CDR3 extends over 12 amino acids. V was pared by 7 bases and J by 2 bases, with 8 bases between. The germline CDR1 and CDR2 sequences are MDHEN and SYDVKM. CDR3 region: CASTRFNTEAFF. CDR3 DNA: TGTGCCAGCACCAGATTCAACACTGAAGCTTTCTTT.

CDR3 sequence (DNA): TGTGCCACCAGCAGACAGGGGGTTGATCAGCCCCAGCATTTT. Translating gives CATSRQGVDQPQHF. This rearrangement joins TRBV15 to TRBJ1-5; the match to TRBD1 covers 7 bases. V dropped 2 bases and J dropped 5; count of bases not matched to a gene: 3. This CDR3 has 14 amino acids. Germline assignment: CDR1 LNHNV and CDR2 YYDKDF (reference sequence). The full variable domain, rest sourced from reference TRBV15 and TRBJ1-5, is DAMVIQNPRYQVTQFGKPVTLSCSQTLNHNVMYWYQQKSSQAPKLLFHYYDKDFNNEADTPDNFQSRRPNTSFCFLDIRSPGLGDTAMYLCATSRQGVDQPQHFGDGTRLSIL.

J is TRBJ1-2 and V is TRBV4-2; D remains unclear. Trimming removed 4 bases at V and 2 bases at J, with 17 bases between. Germline CDR1 and CDR2: LGHNA and YNFKEQ. This CDR3 contains 16 residues. CDR3 sequence: CASSPGFARANYGYTF. In DNA, the CDR3 is TGTGCCAGCAGCCCCGGTTTTGCCCGAGCCAACTATGGCTACACCTTC.

The V call is TRBV10-2, the J call TRBJ2-1, with D perhaps TRBD2 (6 bases). Trimming pared 4 bases from V and 2 bases from J, leaving 9 bases between. Germline V lookup: CDR1 WSHSY, CDR2 SAAADI. This CDR3 is built from 14 residues. This CDR3 reads CASSGRTTYNEQFF. In DNA form, the CDR3 reads TGCGCCAGCAGTGGGCGGACTACCTACAATGAGCAGTTCTTC.

The J gene is TRBJ1-5, the V gene TRBV7-8; a weak D match, TRBD1 (5 bases). V lost 2 bases and J 7 bases, leaving 9 bases between the germline ends. The CDR3 extends over 13 amino acids. CDR1 is SGHVS and CDR2 is FQNEAQ in the germline V gene. CDR3 coding DNA: TGTGCCAGCAGCTTAATGGGGGACCAGCCCCAGCATTTT. Amino acids: CASSLMGDQPQHF.

The sample holds one count of this clone. The DNA of the CDR3 is TGCGCCAGCAGCTCGGACCAGAATCAGCCCCAGCATTTT. Amino acids: CASSSDQNQPQHF. The chain joins TRBV5-1 to TRBJ1-5; D remains unclear. V was cut by 3 bases and J by 4 bases, with 8 bases left in between. This CDR3 is built from 13 residues. Germline CDR1 and CDR2: SGHRS and YFSETQ. The full variable domain, completed using reference TRBV5-1 and TRBJ1-5, is KAGVTQTPRYLIKTRGQQVTLSCSPISGHRSVSWYQQTPGQGLQFLFEYFSETQRNKGNFPGRFSGRQFSNSRSEMNVSTLELGDSALYLCASSSDQNQPQHFGDGTRLSIL.

This clone was seen a handful of times. The rearrangement links TRBV6-6 to TRBJ1-5; maybe TRBD1 (5 bases). CDR3 length: 14 residues. V lost 8 bases, J lost 4 bases, and 15 bases lay in between. Germline assignment: CDR1 MNHNY and CDR2 SVGAGI (reference sequence). The chain's CDR3 is CASFKGQTNQPQHF. CDR3 DNA sequence: TGTGCCAGCTTTAAGGGGCAGACTAATCAGCCCCAGCATTTT.

This chain links TRBV10-3 with TRBJ1-2; D remains ambiguous. The germline V and J ends were trimmed by 0 bases and 4 bases, with 15 bases remaining between them. Germline lookup yields CDR1 ENHRY and CDR2 SYGVKD. CDR3 length: 16 amino acids. The CDR3 here is CAISESISGRSYGYTF. The CDR3 DNA is TGTGCCATCAGTGAGTCGATCTCCGGGAGAAGCTATGGCTACACCTTC.

The chain couples TRBV4-2 to TRBJ1-3; D remains unclear. CDR3 size: 14 residues. Germline V gives CDR1 LGHNA, CDR2 YNFKEQ. The ends were cut back, 1 base at V and 2 bases at J, with 6 bases in the middle. CDR3 sequence reads: CASSQGQAGNTIYF. In DNA, the CDR3 is TGTGCCAGCAGCCAAGGGCAGGCTGGAAACACCATATATTTT.

The chain combines TRBV5-1 with TRBJ1-1; tentative D call: TRBD1 (5 bases). Germline assignment: CDR1 SGHRS and CDR2 YFSETQ. Trimming stripped 1 base from V and 1 base from J, with 8 bases between. The CDR3 runs 14 residues. The chain's CDR3 is CASSLWQGNTEAFF. The CDR3 DNA sequence: TGCGCCAGCAGCTTGTGGCAGGGGAACACTGAAGCTTTCTTT.

CDR3 DNA sequence: TGTGCCAGCAGAACAGGGGATTTGAACACTGAAGCTTTCTTT. Amino acid sequence: CASRTGDLNTEAFF. The J gene is TRBJ1-1, the V gene TRBV28, with 7 bases fitting TRBD1. CDR3 size: 14 residues. Per the germline V gene, CDR1 is MDHEN and CDR2 is SYDVKM. V trimming: 6 bases; J trimming: 0 bases; junction bases outside the gene matches: 4.

The chain employs TRBV5-1 and TRBJ2-7; no clear D gene. CDR1 and CDR2 from the germline V gene are SGHRS and YFSETQ. Between the trimmed V and J ends, which lost 1 base and 3 bases, there was a span of 11 bases. This CDR3 comprises 14 residues. The CDR3 DNA follows: TGCGCCAGCAGCTTGACGGATGACCTCTACGAGCAGTACTTC. This sequence encodes CASSLTDDLYEQYF.

The chain links TRBV28 to TRBJ2-3; possible D gene TRBD2, 6 bases. Between the trimmed V and J ends, which lost 10 bases and 6 bases, there was a span of 17 bases. The germline V gene encodes CDR1 MDHEN and CDR2 SYDVKM. The CDR3 has 13 residues. The CDR3 sequence: CANRLVAQDTQYF. In DNA, the CDR3 is TGTGCCAACCGACTAGTCGCCCAGGATACGCAGTATTTT. The whole variable domain, filled in from reference TRBV28 and TRBJ2-3, reads DVKVTQSSRYLVKRTGEKVFLECVQDMDHENMFWYRQDPGLGLRLIYFSYDVKMKEKGDIPEGYSVSREKKERFSLILESASTNQTSMYLCANRLVAQDTQYFGPGTRLTVL.

The chain has TRBV7-9 and TRBJ1-4; 9 bases are shared with TRBD1. From germline, CDR1 is SEHNR and CDR2 FQNEAQ (reference sequence). V lost 4 bases, J lost 3 bases, and 3 bases stayed unmatched. There are 15 residues in the CDR3. CDR3 coding DNA: TGTGCCAGCAGCTCCCGACAGGGGGCTAATGAAAAACTGTTTTTT. This sequence encodes CASSSRQGANEKLFF.

V is TRBV5-1 and J is TRBJ2-3; unclear D gene. CDR1 is SGHRS and CDR2 is YFSETQ in the germline V gene. This CDR3 is built from 13 residues. Trimming pared 0 bases from V and 5 bases from J, leaving 7 bases between. Here the CDR3 reads CASSLEGLDTQYF. The CDR3 DNA reads as TGCGCCAGCAGCTTGGAAGGGTTAGATACGCAGTATTTT.

This sequence joins TRBV5-1 and TRBJ1-2; the match to TRBD1 covers 7 bases. The V segment lost 1 base and the J segment 0 bases; nucleotides outside the gene matches: 6. Germline CDR1 SGHRS, CDR2 YFSETQ. The CDR3 extends over 16 amino acids. The CDR3, as DNA: TGCGCCAGCAGCTTGACGACAGGGTGGTCTAACTATGGCTACACCTTC. As protein: CASSLTTGWSNYGYTF.

V gene TRBV18 combines with J gene TRBJ1-2; 7 bases agree with TRBD1. With V trimmed by 6 bases and J by 13 bases, 17 bases remained unmatched. CDR1 and CDR2 from the germline V gene are KGHSH and LQKENI. The CDR3 has 14 amino acids. This chain's CDR3 is CASSPATGQGAATF. CDR3 in DNA: TGTGCCAGCTCCCCGGCGACAGGGCAGGGAGCTGCCACCTTC.

This chain connects TRBV2 to TRBJ2-7; 8 bases fit TRBD2. V was clipped by 8 bases and J by 5 bases; unmatched bases: 8. In germline, CDR1 is SNHLY, CDR2 FYNNEI. The CDR3 is 13 residues long. This chain's CDR3 is CASGREGINEQYF. CDR3 sequence (DNA): TGTGCCAGCGGCCGGGAGGGGATAAACGAGCAGTACTTC.

The chain couples TRBV4-1 to TRBJ2-1; tentatively, D is TRBD1 (5 bases). CDR1 MGHRA and CDR2 YSYEKL come from the germline V gene. This CDR3 spans 12 amino acids. Trimming left V 6 bases short and J 6 bases short, with 9 bases between. CDR3 in amino acids: CASRNTGNEQFF. DNA for the CDR3: TGCGCCAGCAGAAACACAGGCAATGAGCAGTTCTTC.

The V call is TRBV11-2, the J call TRBJ1-6, with D maybe TRBD1 (6 bases). The CDR3 consists of 19 residues. Germline V CDR1 and CDR2: SGHAT, FQNNGV. V was shortened by 0 bases and J by 6 bases, with 21 bases between the two germline ends. The CDR3 bases are TGTGCCAGCAGCTTAGATCTACTGTATCGGGGGCCCTCTAATTCACCCCTCCACTTT. Amino acids: CASSLDLLYRGPSNSPLHF.

J is TRBJ2-1 and V is TRBV5-1; 7 bases fit TRBD1. V lost 2 bases, J lost 5 bases, and 10 bases stayed unmatched. The CDR3 covers 16 residues. Germline CDR1 is SGHRS and CDR2 is YFSETQ. CDR3 amino acids: CASSFPTGLWDNEQFF. CDR3 sequence (DNA): TGCGCCAGCAGCTTCCCGACAGGGCTGTGGGACAATGAGCAGTTCTTC. Based on the CDR3 plus reference TRBV5-1 and TRBJ2-1, the full variable domain is KAGVTQTPRYLIKTRGQQVTLSCSPISGHRSVSWYQQTPGQGLQFLFEYFSETQRNKGNFPGRFSGRQFSNSRSEMNVSTLELGDSALYLCASSFPTGLWDNEQFFGPGTRLTVL.

A single count supports this clone. This chain links TRBV5-5 with TRBJ2-3; 9 nucleotides match TRBD2. This CDR3 is built from 15 residues. Germline V gene data show CDR1 as SGHKS and CDR2 as YYEKEE (reference sequence). J gave up 6 bases and V 3 bases, and 8 bases lay outside the gene matches. The CDR3 spells CASSSRGTSWDTQYF. CDR3 nucleotides: TGTGCCAGCAGCTCTCGGGGGACTAGCTGGGATACGCAGTATTTT.

This chain links TRBV11-2 with TRBJ2-7; tentative D call: TRBD2 (6 bases). Per germline, CDR1 SGHAT and CDR2 FQNNGV. Between the trimmed V and J ends, which lost 1 base and 3 bases, there was a span of 16 bases. This CDR3 has 16 amino acids. DNA of the CDR3: TGTGCCAGCAGCTTAGCCCTGGTGGGGGGTGTCTACGAGCAGTACTTC. Amino acids: CASSLALVGGVYEQYF.

This clone was counted only a few times. This sequence joins TRBV2 and TRBJ1-1; D gene ambiguous. V was trimmed by 5 bases and J by 4 bases, leaving 11 bases between them. The CDR3 loop spans 13 amino acids. CDR1 and CDR2 from the germline V gene are SNHLY and FYNNEI. DNA for the CDR3: TGTGCCAGCAGTCAGGACGGGGTCACTGAAGCTTTCTTT. Translating it yields CASSQDGVTEAFF.

The rearrangement links TRBV9 to TRBJ2-7; D is unresolved. The V gene's germline CDR1 is SGDLS and CDR2 YYNGEE. V gave up 2 bases and J gave up 5 bases, with 17 bases separating them. This CDR3 is 15 amino acids long. The CDR3 DNA is TGTGCCAGCAGCGTCGACCCAGATAGTGTCGACGAGCAGTACTTC. Translation: CASSVDPDSVDEQYF.